This T cell receptor (beta chain) was sequenced during a study of blood T cell repertoires in COVID-19. Original processing methods: Nucleated cell counts were estimated from reference gene primer amplification. Here immunoSEQ multiplex PCR was the method, and the copy in TCRdb shows in-frame clones only, minus some. The V and J calls and clone size are taken from that table; D and trimming were inferred from the DNA. The repertoire holds 20,000 to 25,000 clones, with over 70% as singletons. J was trimmed by 2 bases and V by 6 bases; bases with no gene match: 3. This CDR3 comprises 15 residues. The V gene's germline CDR1 is MNHEY and CDR2 SVGAGI.

The V gene is TRBV6-5, the J gene TRBJ2-4, with 11 bases fitting TRBD2. Sequenced input: peripheral blood. This clonotype was obtained from a man aged 60 to 69 with active COVID-19. CDR3 nucleotides: TGTGCCAGCAGAATAGCGGGAGGGTCCAAAAACATTCAGTACTTC. This encodes CASRIAGGSKNIQYF.